These 22 T cell receptor beta chains came from one sample sequenced in a study of neurological immune-mediated disorders. TCRdb reanalysed the 5' RACE reads using MiXCR and keeps one entry per CDR3 protein. This sample has just under 60,000 distinct CDR3 sequences; roughly 3.2% occur once, and the top ten carry approximately 3.1%. What was sequenced was PBMCs. These receptors were collected from a woman under 40 with multiple sclerosis.

V and J are TRBV27 and TRBJ2-7; D might be TRBD1 or TRBD2, each matching 5 bases. The CDR3 has 14 residues. Deletions cut 2 bases from V and 2 bases from J, with 10 bases between. Germline CDR1 MNHEY, CDR2 SMNVEV (reference sequence). The CDR3 DNA sequence: TGTGCCAGCAGTTTAGTCGGGACGGCCTACGAGCAGTACTTC. Translating it yields CASSLVGTAYEQYF.

Concerning this clonotype: Because the CDR3's place on the DNA is in doubt, the DNA is left out and the CDR3 is given as listed by TCRdb. The V gene is TRBV5-1, the J gene TRBJ2-5. The CDR3 extends over 18 residues, inclusive of both ends. Germline V gene sequence: CDR1 SGHRS, CDR2 YFSETQ. CDR3 loop: CASSFYICSAEHEETQYF.

There are many counts of this clonotype. The chain employs TRBV5-1 and TRBJ1-1; the D gene is possibly TRBD1 (5 bases). CDR1 is SGHRS, CDR2 YFSETQ, per germline. The germline V and J ends were trimmed by 2 bases and 2 bases, with 16 bases remaining between them. The CDR3 is 16 amino acids. CDR3 residues: CASSLIPRGSNTEAFF. CDR3 coding DNA: TGCGCCAGCAGCTTAATCCCGAGGGGTAGTAACACTGAAGCTTTCTTT. The complete variable domain, with remaining parts taken from reference TRBV5-1 and TRBJ1-1, reads KAGVTQTPRYLIKTRGQQVTLSCSPISGHRSVSWYQQTPGQGLQFLFEYFSETQRNKGNFPGRFSGRQFSNSRSEMNVSTLELGDSALYLCASSLIPRGSNTEAFFGQGTRLTVV.

This clonotype was counted at least ten times. The V gene is TRBV6-6, the J gene TRBJ1-5; D is perhaps TRBD1 (6 bases). Trimming cost V 7 bases and J 7 bases, with 17 bases left between them. The CDR3 has 14 residues. Germline V gene sequence: CDR1 MNHNY, CDR2 SVGAGI (reference sequence). Here the CDR3 reads CASTRGGPEQPQHF. CDR3 nucleotide sequence: TGTGCCAGCACTCGGGGGGGGCCTGAACAGCCCCAGCATTTT.

This clonotype was found many times. The chain joins TRBV27 to TRBJ2-4; D tentatively reads TRBD1 or TRBD2 (5 bases each). The CDR3 length is 15 residues. Per the germline V gene, CDR1 is MNHEY and CDR2 is SMNVEV (reference sequence). Trimming shortened V by 2 bases and J by 3 bases, and 11 bases separated the two germline ends. The CDR3 region is CASSLAVGVKNIQYF. The CDR3 nucleotides read TGTGCCAGCAGTTTAGCGGTGGGGGTCAAAAACATTCAGTACTTC.

The table lists this clonotype with many counts. V is TRBV6-6 and J is TRBJ2-7, with D perhaps TRBD1 (6 bases). CDR1 is MNHNY and CDR2 is SVGAGI in the germline V gene (reference sequence). CDR3 length: 12 amino acids. V gave up 6 bases and J gave up 3 bases, with 9 bases separating them. The CDR3: CASRGADYEQYF. The CDR3 bases are TGTGCCAGCAGGGGGGCCGACTACGAGCAGTACTTC.

Turning to this clonotype: This may be a read error, as it is one base from a much larger clone. The conserved final phenylalanine or tryptophan is absent from the CDR3, which likely points to a read error. The V call is TRBV27, the J call TRBJ2-7, with D possibly matching TRBD2 (5 bases). CDR1 MNHEY and CDR2 SMNVEV come from the germline V gene (reference sequence). Trimming removed 5 bases from V and 3 bases from J, with 11 bases in between. The CDR3 is 13 residues long. CDR3 loop: CASSIGRDYEQYC. CDR3 coding DNA: TGTGCCAGCAGTATCGGACGGGACTACGAGCAGTACTGC.

In this sample, this clonotype turned up many times. The genes are TRBV12-3 or TRBV12-4 and TRBJ1-6, with 7 bases that match TRBD1. CDR3 length equals 16 residues. V gave up 7 bases and J gave up 7 bases; unmatched junction bases: 13. The CDR3 region is CASTSGGPGQNSPLHF. The CDR3 coding sequence is TGTGCCAGCACCTCCGGTGGGCCGGGACAGAATTCACCCCTCCACTTT.

This clonotype showed up many times. One end of the junction is discordant with germline, which a read error may explain. CDR3 residues: CASSQGNSPLNF. The CDR3 region has the DNA TGTGCCAGCAGCCAAGGGAATTCACCCCTCAACTTT. The J gene is TRBJ1-6, the V gene TRBV3-1; D remains ambiguous. The CDR3 covers 12 residues. Germline V CDR1 and CDR2: LGHDT, YNNKEL (reference sequence). The variable domain in full, with the rest retrieved from reference TRBV3-1 and TRBJ1-6, is DTAVSQTPKYLVTQMGNDKSIKCEQNLGHDTMYWYKQDSKKFLKIMFSYNNKELIINETVPNRFSPKSPDKAHLNLHINSLELGDSAVYFCASSQGNSPLNFGNGTRLTVT.

The chain carries TRBV20-1 and TRBJ2-7; 7 bases agree with TRBD2. The V gene's germline CDR1 is DFQATT and CDR2 SNEGSKA (reference sequence). V dropped 0 bases and J dropped 1; count of bases not matched to a gene: 3. CDR3 size: 14 residues. The CDR3 loop reads CSARDSSGSYEQYF. CDR3 DNA sequence: TGCAGTGCTAGAGATTCTAGCGGATCCTACGAGCAGTACTTC.

For this clonotype: A much larger clone is a single base away; this may be a read error. The genes are TRBV5-1 and TRBJ2-5; tentative D call: TRBD2 (6 bases). CDR3 length equals 11 residues. Per germline, CDR1 SGHRS and CDR2 YFSETQ. The CDR3 sequence is CASRGEETRYF. CDR3 bases: TGCGCCAGCAGGGGGGAGGAGACCCGGTACTTC.

This clonotype appeared a few times. At one of its ends the junction is not consistent with the germline gene, which may arise from a read error. V and J are TRBV20-1 and TRBJ1-6; TRBD1 aligns across 7 bases. The CDR3 contains 14 residues. Germline CDR1 is DFQATT and CDR2 is SNEGSKA (reference sequence). The CDR3 sequence is CSANRDRLNSPLNF. CDR3 nucleotide sequence: TGCAGTGCTAACCGGGACAGACTTAATTCACCCCTCAACTTT.

This clonotype was recorded at least ten times. V is TRBV11-2 and J is TRBJ1-1; no clear D. The CDR3 spans 15 residues. V dropped 2 bases and J dropped 1 base, with 11 bases sitting between them. CDR1 SGHAT and CDR2 FQNNGV come from the germline V gene. CDR3 nucleotide sequence: TGTGCCAGCAGCTTAAGAGCGGCCGAGAACACTGAAGCTTTCTTT. Translating gives CASSLRAAENTEAFF.

This clonotype occurred many times. The genes are TRBV12-3 or TRBV12-4 and TRBJ1-1, with 7 bases lining up with TRBD1. The CDR3 is 14 amino acids. V lost 3 bases to trimming and J lost 2 bases; unmatched junction nucleotides: 3. The CDR3 DNA is TGTGCCAGCAGTTTCCGGGACAGCAACACTGAAGCTTTCTTT. Encoded protein: CASSFRDSNTEAFF.

This clonotype was seen ten or more times. Here the CDR3 reads CSVVQGSNQPQHF. CDR3 DNA sequence: TGCAGTGTTGTACAGGGGAGCAATCAGCCCCAGCATTTT. V and J are TRBV20-1 and TRBJ1-5, with 7 bases aligning to TRBD1. This CDR3 is built from 13 residues. Unmatched junction bases numbered 4, after V lost 7 bases and J lost 1 base. Germline CDR1 reads DFQATT; CDR2 reads SNEGSKA (reference sequence).

The sample holds many counts of this clonotype. The J gene is TRBJ2-2, the V gene TRBV9; 11 nucleotides match TRBD2. Trimming took 0 bases from V and 7 from J; bases not matched to a gene: 8. This CDR3 is 17 amino acids long. CDR1 SGDLS and CDR2 YYNGEE come from the germline V gene. The CDR3 bases are TGTGCCAGCAGCGTAGACGTAGCGGGAGGGCCGGTCGGGGAGCTGTTTTTT. Protein product: CASSVDVAGGPVGELFF.

In its sample, this clonotype was seen many times. Here the CDR3 DNA reads TGTGCCATCAGTGATGGAGATACAGGGGATATTAACTATGGCTACACCTTC. Translated: CAISDGDTGDINYGYTF. The chain employs TRBV10-3 and TRBJ1-2; 7 nucleotides align to TRBD1. With 3 bases clipped from V and 1 base from J, the junction kept 11 bases outside the gene matches. Germline CDR1 and CDR2: ENHRY and SYGVKD. The CDR3 is made up of 17 amino acids.

Many counts were recorded for this clonotype. The chain combines TRBV15 with TRBJ1-2; possibly TRBD1 for D (6 bases). The CDR3 has 14 amino acids. V was shortened by 8 bases and J by 6 bases, with 19 bases between the two germline ends. The germline gives CDR1 LNHNV, CDR2 YYDKDF (reference sequence). The CDR3 loop is CATLGTGEGDGYTF. CDR3 sequence (DNA): TGTGCCACCCTCGGGACCGGAGAGGGGGATGGCTACACCTTC. Full variable domain (missing parts from reference TRBV15 and TRBJ1-2): DAMVIQNPRYQVTQFGKPVTLSCSQTLNHNVMYWYQQKSSQAPKLLFHYYDKDFNNEADTPDNFQSRRPNTSFCFLDIRSPGLGDTAMYLCATLGTGEGDGYTFGSGTRLTVV.

The chain recombines TRBV20-1 with TRBJ1-2; perhaps TRBD1 as D (5 bases). V shed 3 bases and J shed 1 base, with 6 bases lying between them. From germline, CDR1 is DFQATT and CDR2 SNEGSKA (reference sequence). The CDR3 loop spans 12 amino acids. As DNA, the CDR3 is TGCAGTGCTAGTAGGGGTAACTATGGCTACACCTTC. Translating it yields CSASRGNYGYTF.

This clonotype has at least ten counts. This chain joins TRBV29-1 and TRBJ2-1; 8 bases align to TRBD2. V trimming: 6 bases; J trimming: 4 bases; junction bases outside the gene matches: 8. The CDR3 is 14 residues long. Germline V gene data show CDR1 as SQVTM and CDR2 as ANQGSEA. The CDR3 here is CSVAGTSIYNEQFF. Here the CDR3 DNA reads TGCAGCGTGGCCGGGACTAGTATATACAATGAGCAGTTCTTC.

This clonotype came up many times. This chain joins TRBV15 and TRBJ2-7; TRBD1 agrees at 9 bases. The CDR3 runs to 15 residues. CDR1 LNHNV and CDR2 YYDKDF come from the germline V gene (reference sequence). V shed 2 bases, J shed 5 bases, and the junction held 7 bases outside the gene matches. CDR3 residues: CATSRRPGQGHEQYF. The CDR3 nucleotides read TGTGCCACCAGCAGAAGACCGGGACAGGGTCACGAGCAGTACTTC.

This clonotype has at least ten counts. The V and J genes are TRBV7-2 and TRBJ1-2; D may be TRBD1 (5 bases). Germline CDR1 SGHTA, CDR2 FQGNSA. Trimming shortened V by 5 bases and J by 3 bases, and 13 bases separated the two germline ends. The CDR3 contains 14 residues. The CDR3 spells CASSPSGRYYGYTF. CDR3 DNA: TGTGCCAGCAGCCCGTCAGGGAGATACTATGGCTACACCTTC.